The 20 T cell receptor beta chains in this list originate from one sample, sequenced in a study of blood T cells in healthy people across ages. The use of a sample-barcoded 5' primer and a J-beta primer mix characterized a second PCR of 7 to 11 cycles. TCRdb independently ran MiXCR on the 5' RACE reads; one entry per CDR3 protein. The table shows about 2 million distinct CDR3 sequences, with about 49% occurring only once. Sequencing input: blood. These receptors came from a woman aged 40 to 50 in good health.

Concerning this clonotype itself: A much bigger clone sits one base away, suggesting this may be a read error. The V call is TRBV13, the J call TRBJ1-2; no clear D. The germline gives CDR1 PRHDT, CDR2 FYEKMQ (reference sequence). The CDR3 loop spans 14 amino acids. Trimming stripped 5 bases from V and 8 bases from J, with 18 bases between. CDR3 in amino acids: CASSPKLFRRGYTF. For the CDR3, the DNA is TGTGCCAGCAGCCCGAAACTCTTTAGGAGGGGCTACACCTTC.

This clonotype occurred many times. The rearrangement joins TRBV7-2 to TRBJ2-1; no clear D gene. The CDR3 is made up of 14 amino acids. Trimming removed 5 bases at V and 0 bases at J, with 8 bases between. Germline-derived CDR1 and CDR2 are SGHTA and FQGNSA. CDR3 bases: TGTGCCAGCAGCCCTGACCGCTCCTACAATGAGCAGTTCTTC. Translation: CASSPDRSYNEQFF.

The chain uses TRBV20-1 and TRBJ2-7; D gene ambiguous. Deletions cut 5 bases from V and 3 bases from J, with 11 bases between. The CDR3 spans 12 residues. The germline V gene encodes CDR1 DFQATT and CDR2 SNEGSKA (reference sequence). DNA for the CDR3: TGCAGTGCTCCCGGGCCAGGCTACGAGCAGTACTTC. Residues: CSAPGPGYEQYF.

The CDR3 spells CASSQDPKGNEQFF. The CDR3 DNA reads as TGCGCCAGCAGCCAAGATCCTAAGGGGAATGAGCAGTTCTTC. The chain joins TRBV4-3 to TRBJ2-1; D perhaps matches TRBD1 (5 bases). The germline V and J ends were trimmed by 0 bases and 7 bases, with 10 bases remaining between them. From germline, CDR1 is LGHNA and CDR2 YSLEER. The CDR3 contains 14 residues.

V usage is TRBV11-2 and J usage is TRBJ2-1; TRBD2 matches at 8 bases. J was trimmed by 7 bases and V by 1 base; bases with no gene match: 3. The CDR3 covers 14 residues. The germline V gene has CDR1 SGHAT and CDR2 FQNNGV. The DNA of the CDR3 is TGTGCCAGCAGCTTAGCGGGGGGGATGAATGAGCAGTTCTTC. Translation gives CASSLAGGMNEQFF.

The rearrangement uses TRBV7-3 and TRBJ1-1; D not certain. Trimming took off 0 bases at V and 3 bases at J, with 11 bases between the two ends. The germline gives CDR1 SGHTA, CDR2 FQGTGA. CDR3 length equals 15 residues. In DNA, the CDR3 is TGTGCCAGCAGCTTAACAGGTGGTCGGCACACTGAAGCTTTCTTT. It codes for CASSLTGGRHTEAFF. Full variable domain (missing parts from reference TRBV7-3 and TRBJ1-1): GAGVSQTPSNKVTEKGKYVELRCDPISGHTALYWYRQSLGQGPEFLIYFQGTGAADDSGLPNDRFFAVRPEGSVSTLKIQRTERGDSAVYLCASSLTGGRHTEAFFGQGTRLTVV.

Only a few counts were recorded for this clonotype. V usage is TRBV20-1 and J usage is TRBJ2-5, with D perhaps matching TRBD1 (5 bases). There are 14 residues in the CDR3. Germline CDR1 is DFQATT and CDR2 is SNEGSKA (reference sequence). Trimming shortened V by 0 bases and J by 3 bases, and 11 bases separated the two germline ends. For the CDR3, the DNA is TGCAGTGCTAGAGATTGGAAACAGGAAGAGACCCAGTACTTC. Its translation is CSARDWKQEETQYF.

The chain couples TRBV6-5 to TRBJ2-5, with 11 bases that match TRBD2. CDR3 length equals 16 residues. Germline lookup yields CDR1 MNHEY and CDR2 SVGAGI. With 4 bases clipped from V and 4 bases from J, the junction kept 8 bases outside the gene matches. The CDR3 DNA sequence: TGTGCCAGCAGTTCAACCTGGACTAGCGGGCGAGAGACCCAGTACTTC. The encoded protein is CASSSTWTSGRETQYF.

CDR3 bases: TGCAGTGCTAGAGGATGGGGACAGAGCAATCAGCCCCAGCATTTT. Translation: CSARGWGQSNQPQHF. The rearrangement joins TRBV20-1 to TRBJ1-5, with 7 bases lining up with TRBD1. The V gene end was trimmed by 1 base and the J gene end by 1 base; junction bases not matched to a gene: 4. The CDR3 is made up of 15 amino acids. Germline-derived CDR1 and CDR2 are DFQATT and SNEGSKA (reference sequence).

In this sample, this clonotype turned up once. A much larger clone differs by one base, so this may be a read error. V and J are TRBV10-3 and TRBJ2-7, with no clear D. The CDR3 totals 12 residues. V was trimmed by 6 bases and J by 1 base, leaving 7 bases between them. Germline V CDR1 and CDR2: ENHRY, SYGVKD. The CDR3 here is CAIRSWSYEQYF. CDR3 nucleotide sequence: TGTGCCATCAGGAGTTGGTCCTACGAGCAGTACTTC.

The J gene is TRBJ1-2, the V gene TRBV4-3; D unresolved. This CDR3 has 13 residues. Germline V gene lookup returns CDR1 LGHNA and CDR2 YSLEER. V gave up 4 bases and J gave up 5 bases, with 11 bases separating them. This CDR3 is CASSPSNSYGYTF. As DNA, the CDR3 is TGCGCCAGCAGCCCCAGTAACTCGTATGGCTACACCTTC.

The gene calls are TRBV4-3 and TRBJ1-2; 9 positions agree with TRBD1. The V gene end was trimmed by 0 bases and the J gene end by 2 bases; junction bases not matched to a gene: 4. This CDR3 spans 16 amino acids. The germline gives CDR1 LGHNA, CDR2 YSLEER. CDR3 loop: CASSQDRDRDNYGYTF. CDR3 nucleotide sequence: TGCGCCAGCAGCCAAGATCGGGACAGGGACAACTATGGCTACACCTTC.

CDR3 region: CASSYRRTGQDEQYF. CDR3 DNA: TGTGCCAGCAGTTACAGACGGACAGGGCAAGACGAGCAGTACTTC. The V call is TRBV6-2 or TRBV6-3, the J call TRBJ2-7, with 8 bases identical to TRBD1. The CDR3 has 15 amino acids. From germline, CDR1 is MNHEY and CDR2 SVGEGT. V was clipped by 2 bases and J by 5 bases; unmatched bases: 8.

The rearrangement uses TRBV27 and TRBJ2-5; D is perhaps TRBD1 (5 bases). Looked up from germline, CDR1 is MNHEY and CDR2 is SMNVEV (reference sequence). With 6 bases removed from V and 11 bases from J, the gap between germline ends came to 19 bases. This CDR3 has 13 amino acids. The CDR3 protein is CASSPGFANEQYF. CDR3 coding DNA: TGTGCCAGCAGCCCAGGGTTTGCAAATGAGCAGTACTTC.

The V call is TRBV27, the J call TRBJ2-1; no definite D call. With 1 base removed from V and 4 bases from J, the gap between germline ends came to 11 bases. The length of the CDR3 is 15 residues. Germline lookup yields CDR1 MNHEY and CDR2 SMNVEV (reference sequence). The CDR3 coding sequence is TGTGCCAGCAGTTTATTGCCAGCGTCTTACAATGAGCAGTTCTTC. It is translated as CASSLLPASYNEQFF.

As to this clonotype: The conserved closing phenylalanine or tryptophan is absent in this CDR3, likely reflecting a read error. The chain recombines TRBV12-3 or TRBV12-4 with TRBJ2-3; 7 bases line up with TRBD2. The ends lost 6 bases at V and 2 bases at J; junction bases unmatched: 11. The CDR3 has 16 residues. Written as DNA, the CDR3 is TGTGCCAGCAGCCCTCCGGGTAGCGGGTTCACAGATACGCAGTATTTA. It codes for CASSPPGSGFTDTQYL.

This clonotype has more than one count but fewer than ten. The chain couples TRBV7-2 to TRBJ2-5, with D unclear. Deletions cut 6 bases from V and 5 bases from J, with 13 bases between. There are 13 residues in the CDR3. Germline assignment: CDR1 SGHTA and CDR2 FQGNSA. The CDR3 DNA follows: TGTGCCAGCAGGACGGGCCAAGGGGAGACCCAGTACTTC. It codes for CASRTGQGETQYF.

This clonotype has a handful of counts. The chain has TRBV18 and TRBJ2-5, with D uncertain. CDR3 length equals 16 residues. CDR1 and CDR2 from the germline V gene are KGHSH and LQKENI. V lost 5 bases, J lost 1 base, and 17 bases lay in between. The CDR3 reads CASSFKPGPTQETQYF. The DNA for the CDR3 is TGTGCCAGCTCATTCAAACCCGGGCCAACCCAAGAGACCCAGTACTTC.

The V and J genes are TRBV20-1 and TRBJ2-5; maybe TRBD2 (5 bases). The assigned J gene may be wrong: the sequence end matches TRBJ2-7 better. Germline loops: CDR1 DFQATT, CDR2 SNEGSKA (reference sequence). This CDR3 has 14 amino acids. The CDR3, as DNA: TGCAGTGCCAACCCGGGTTACGGGGTGAGCGAGCAGTACTTC. Its translation: CSANPGYGVSEQYF.

This clonotype was seen just once. This rearrangement joins TRBV5-1 to TRBJ1-1, with D perhaps TRBD1 (6 bases). V shed 5 bases and J shed 4 bases, with 18 bases lying between them. This CDR3 is built from 15 residues. Germline CDR1 is SGHRS and CDR2 is YFSETQ. CDR3 in DNA: TGCGCCAGCAGGAAGAGAGAGGGGGGAGGCACTGAAGCTTTCTTT. Protein product: CASRKREGGGTEAFF.